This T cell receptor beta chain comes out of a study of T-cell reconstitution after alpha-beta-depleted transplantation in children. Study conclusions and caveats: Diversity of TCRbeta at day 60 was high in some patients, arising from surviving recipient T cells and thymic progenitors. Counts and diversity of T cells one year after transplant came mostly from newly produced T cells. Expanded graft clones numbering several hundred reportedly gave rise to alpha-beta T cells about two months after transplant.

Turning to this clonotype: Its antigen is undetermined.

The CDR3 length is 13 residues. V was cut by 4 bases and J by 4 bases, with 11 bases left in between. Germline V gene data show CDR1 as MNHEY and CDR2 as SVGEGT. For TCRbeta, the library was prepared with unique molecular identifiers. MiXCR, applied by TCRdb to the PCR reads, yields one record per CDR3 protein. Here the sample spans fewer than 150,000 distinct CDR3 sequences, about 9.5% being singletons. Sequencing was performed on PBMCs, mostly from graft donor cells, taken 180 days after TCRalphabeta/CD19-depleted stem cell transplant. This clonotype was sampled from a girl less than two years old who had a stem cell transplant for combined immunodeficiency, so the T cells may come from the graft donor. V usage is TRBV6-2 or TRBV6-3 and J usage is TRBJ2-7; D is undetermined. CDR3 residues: CASSSTAGYEQYF. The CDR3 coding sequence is TGTGCCAGCAGTTCCACTGCCGGGTACGAGCAGTACTTC.